Listed here are 21 T cell receptor beta chains from one sample, sequenced in a study of blood T cell repertoires in COVID-19. Some clones are missing from TCRdb's copy, which holds only in-frame ones; the method was immunoSEQ multiplex PCR. The repertoire holds some 330,000 clones, with 88% as singletons. The sequenced sample consisted of PBMCs or T cells enriched from blood (not recorded which). These receptors came from a man aged 30 to 39 who had recovered from COVID-19.

The chain links TRBV6-5 to TRBJ2-7, with TRBD1 matching over 8 bases. V lost 5 bases, J lost 4 bases, and 7 bases stayed unmatched. In germline, CDR1 is MNHEY, CDR2 SVGAGI. The CDR3 consists of 14 residues. CDR3 sequence reads: CASSQGAVDYEQYF. The CDR3, as DNA: TGTGCCAGCAGTCAGGGGGCAGTTGATTACGAGCAGTACTTC.

The J gene is TRBJ2-7, the V gene TRBV19, with a tentative D call TRBD1 (5 bases). CDR1 is LNHDA and CDR2 is SQIVND in the germline V gene (reference sequence). Trimming cost V 4 bases and J 1 base, with 11 bases left between them. The length of the CDR3 is 14 residues. The CDR3 DNA reads as TGTGCCAGTAGTACCTCGACAGTATCCTACGAGCAGTACTTC. Translated: CASSTSTVSYEQYF. Filled out from reference TRBV19 and TRBJ2-7, the complete variable domain reads DGGITQSPKYLFRKEGQNVTLSCEQNLNHDAMYWYRQDPGQGLRLIYYSQIVNDFQKGDIAEGYSVSREKKESFPLTVTSAQKNPTAFYLCASSTSTVSYEQYFGPGTRLTVT.

J is TRBJ1-1 and V is TRBV9, with D possibly being TRBD1 (5 bases). Germline V gene sequence: CDR1 SGDLS, CDR2 YYNGEE. Trimming cost V 4 bases and J 0 bases, with 16 bases left between them. The length of the CDR3 is 16 residues. CDR3 region: CASSPSGGTMNTEAFF. Written as DNA, the CDR3 is TGTGCCAGCAGCCCAAGTGGGGGGACGATGAACACTGAAGCTTTCTTT.

J is TRBJ2-2 and V is TRBV4-1; the D gene is possibly TRBD1 (7 bases). CDR3 length equals 14 residues. The V gene's germline CDR1 is MGHRA and CDR2 YSYEKL. Trimming shortened V by 5 bases and J by 6 bases, and 13 bases separated the two germline ends. This chain's CDR3 is CASSAGQSAGELFF. CDR3 coding DNA: TGCGCCAGCAGCGCGGGACAGAGTGCCGGGGAGCTGTTTTTT.

The J gene is TRBJ2-5, the V gene TRBV7-9; possible D gene TRBD2, 6 bases. V was clipped by 5 bases and J by 10 bases, with 14 bases between them. Germline V CDR1 and CDR2: SEHNR, FQNEAQ (reference sequence). The CDR3 has 12 residues. The CDR3 nucleotides are TGTGCCAGCAGCGGGACTGGGACGGTCCAGTACTTC. Amino acid sequence: CASSGTGTVQYF.

In its sample, this clone was seen once. The chain carries TRBV27 and TRBJ1-2; the match to TRBD1 covers 7 bases. The V segment lost 3 bases and the J segment 5 bases; nucleotides outside the gene matches: 9. CDR1 and CDR2 from the germline V gene are MNHEY and SMNVEV (reference sequence). The length of the CDR3 is 15 residues. CDR3 nucleotides: TGTGCCAGCAGTTTTCTCGGACAGGAAATTTATGGCTACACCTTC. Translation gives CASSFLGQEIYGYTF.

The rearrangement joins TRBV28 to TRBJ1-2, with D perhaps matching TRBD1 (5 bases). Trimming removed 3 bases from V and 5 bases from J, with 22 bases in between. This CDR3 comprises 17 residues. CDR1 is MDHEN, CDR2 SYDVKM, per germline. CDR3 in amino acids: CASSFSRRNRGYYGYTF. CDR3 DNA: TGTGCCAGCAGTTTTTCGCGTAGGAATAGGGGTTATTATGGCTACACCTTC.

The chain employs TRBV5-1 and TRBJ1-4; no reliable D call. From germline, CDR1 is SGHRS and CDR2 YFSETQ. This CDR3 is built from 15 residues. The V gene lost 5 bases and the J gene lost 3 bases, with 14 bases spanning the gap. The CDR3 loop reads CASSVQAGPNEKLFF. CDR3 DNA: TGCGCCAGCAGTGTCCAGGCTGGGCCTAATGAAAAACTGTTTTTT.

This clone was found a few times. The chain recombines TRBV2 with TRBJ2-7, with 9 bases fitting TRBD1. The V gene end was trimmed by 7 bases and the J gene end by 0 bases; junction bases not matched to a gene: 4. This CDR3 is built from 14 residues. CDR1 is SNHLY and CDR2 is FYNNEI in the germline V gene. CDR3 in amino acids: CASKQGASSYEQYF. The DNA for the CDR3 is TGTGCCAGCAAACAGGGGGCTAGCTCCTACGAGCAGTACTTC.

This chain joins TRBV14 and TRBJ1-5, with D tentatively TRBD1 (6 bases). There are 13 residues in the CDR3. CDR1 is SGHDN, CDR2 FVKESK, per germline. Deletions cut 1 base from V and 9 bases from J, with 10 bases between. The chain's CDR3 is CASSQGLRGPQHF. Written as DNA, the CDR3 is TGTGCCAGCAGCCAAGGACTCAGGGGGCCCCAGCATTTT.

CDR3 nucleotide sequence: TGTGCCACCAGCGCCGGGGTGCGTAGCAATCAGCCCCAGCATTTT. Translated: CATSAGVRSNQPQHF. V is TRBV15 and J is TRBJ1-5, with D hard to call. There are 15 residues in the CDR3. V lost 5 bases, J lost 0 bases, and 11 bases lay in between. Germline CDR1 is LNHNV and CDR2 is YYDKDF (reference sequence).

CDR3 nucleotide sequence: TGTGCCAGCACCACCAACGGGGGAGTTGGCTACACCTTC. It yields the protein CASTTNGGVGYTF. The chain joins TRBV28 to TRBJ1-2; maybe TRBD1 (5 bases). The CDR3 has 13 amino acids. In germline, CDR1 is MDHEN, CDR2 SYDVKM. V lost 7 bases to trimming and J lost 7 bases, with 16 bases between them.

The V gene is TRBV2, the J gene TRBJ2-3; 9 nucleotides agree with TRBD1. Germline CDR1 SNHLY, CDR2 FYNNEI. This CDR3 comprises 15 residues. With V trimmed by 4 bases and J by 0 bases, 2 bases remained unmatched. The CDR3 region has the DNA TGTGCCAGCAGTGGGGACAGGGCGAGCACAGATACGCAGTATTTT. Encoded protein: CASSGDRASTDTQYF.

This sequence joins TRBV9 and TRBJ2-1; tentative D call: TRBD2 (6 bases). The germline V gene encodes CDR1 SGDLS and CDR2 YYNGEE. The CDR3 is made up of 13 amino acids. V lost 0 bases and J lost 8, with 9 bases in between. The CDR3 here is CASSVGGEDEQFF. CDR3 in DNA: TGTGCCAGCAGCGTAGGCGGGGAGGATGAGCAGTTCTTC. Full variable domain (rest looked up from reference TRBV9 and TRBJ2-1): DSGVTQTPKHLITATGQRVTLRCSPRSGDLSVYWYQQSLDQGLQFLIQYYNGEERAKGNILERFSAQQFPDLHSELNLSSLELGDSALYFCASSVGGEDEQFFGPGTRLTVL.

As concerns this clone: The identical CDR3 is also encoded by other nucleotide sequences in the sample. J is TRBJ1-3 and V is TRBV5-1; maybe TRBD1 (6 bases). V shed 0 bases and J shed 0 bases, with 7 bases lying between them. The CDR3 is 15 residues long. The V gene's germline CDR1 is SGHRS and CDR2 YFSETQ. The DNA of the CDR3 is TGCGCCAGCAGCTTGGGACAGGCCTCTGGAAACACCATATATTTT. It translates to CASSLGQASGNTIYF.

This chain connects TRBV19 to TRBJ2-2, with 9 bases aligning to TRBD1. V dropped 6 bases and J dropped 3; count of bases not matched to a gene: 11. Germline lookup yields CDR1 LNHDA and CDR2 SQIVND (reference sequence). The CDR3 spans 17 residues. CDR3 nucleotides: TGTGCCAGTAGAAATCTCCGGGACAGGGCTTACACCGGGGAGCTGTTTTTT. It translates to CASRNLRDRAYTGELFF.

For this clone: At the DNA level, this CDR3 is encoded by other sequences in the same sample as well. The rearrangement joins TRBV6-5 to TRBJ2-1, with a possible D match to TRBD1 (6 bases). The CDR3 contains 15 residues. The V gene lost 2 bases and the J gene lost 2 bases, with 10 bases spanning the gap. The germline V gene has CDR1 MNHEY and CDR2 SVGAGI. The CDR3 is CASSYGQGPYNEQFF. The CDR3 DNA reads TGTGCCAGCAGTTACGGCCAGGGGCCCTACAATGAGCAGTTCTTC.

This chain links TRBV5-5 with TRBJ2-3; TRBD1 might be the D (6 bases). The V gene's germline CDR1 is SGHKS and CDR2 YYEKEE (reference sequence). V dropped 3 bases and J dropped 3 bases, with 11 bases sitting between them. This CDR3 comprises 14 residues. This CDR3 reads CASSSDRGTDTQYF. CDR3 nucleotide sequence: TGTGCCAGCAGCTCGGACAGAGGGACAGATACGCAGTATTTT.

V usage is TRBV27 and J usage is TRBJ1-2; 7 nucleotides agree with TRBD1. Germline-derived CDR1 and CDR2 are MNHEY and SMNVEV (reference sequence). Trimming took 8 bases from V and 8 from J; bases not matched to a gene: 5. The CDR3 covers 11 residues. Here the CDR3 reads CASGTVHGYTF. CDR3 in DNA: TGTGCCAGCGGGACAGTTCACGGCTACACCTTC.

The rearrangement uses TRBV3-1 (or the pseudogene TRBV3-2) and TRBJ1-1; 7 bases match TRBD1. This CDR3 has 16 residues. With V trimmed by 0 bases and J by 8 bases, 12 bases remained unmatched. Germline V gene data show CDR1 as LGHDT and CDR2 as YNNKEL (reference sequence). The CDR3 reads CASSQDWREAGGEAFF. CDR3 DNA: TGTGCCAGCAGCCAAGATTGGCGAGAAGCAGGGGGGGAAGCTTTCTTT.

In its sample, this clone was seen many times. The chain combines TRBV19 with TRBJ2-2, with 9 positions matching TRBD1. The ends lost 6 bases at V and 2 bases at J; junction bases unmatched: 1. Germline CDR1 LNHDA, CDR2 SQIVND (reference sequence). The CDR3 has 14 residues. CDR3 protein: CASRDRGNTGELFF. CDR3 bases: TGTGCCAGTAGGGACAGGGGAAACACCGGGGAGCTGTTTTTT.